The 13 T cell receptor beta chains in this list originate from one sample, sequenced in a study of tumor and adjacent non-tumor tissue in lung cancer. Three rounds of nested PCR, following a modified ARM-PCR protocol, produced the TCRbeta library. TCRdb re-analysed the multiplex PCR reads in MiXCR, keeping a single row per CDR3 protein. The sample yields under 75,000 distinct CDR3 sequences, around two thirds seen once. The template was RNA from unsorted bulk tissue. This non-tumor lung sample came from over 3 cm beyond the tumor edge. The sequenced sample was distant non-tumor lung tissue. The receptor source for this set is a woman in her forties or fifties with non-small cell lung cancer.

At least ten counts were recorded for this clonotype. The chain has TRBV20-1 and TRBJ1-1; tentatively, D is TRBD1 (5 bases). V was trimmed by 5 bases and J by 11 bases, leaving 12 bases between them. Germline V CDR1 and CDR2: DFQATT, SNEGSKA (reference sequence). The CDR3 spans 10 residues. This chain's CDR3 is CSARGVRAFF. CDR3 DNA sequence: TGCAGTGCTCGGGGGGTAAGGGCTTTCTTT.

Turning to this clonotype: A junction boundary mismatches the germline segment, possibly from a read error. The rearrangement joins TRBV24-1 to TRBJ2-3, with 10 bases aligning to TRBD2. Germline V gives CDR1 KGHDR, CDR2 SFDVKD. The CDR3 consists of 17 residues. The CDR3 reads CVTSDSSGSAVYDTLYF. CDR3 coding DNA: TGTGTCACCAGTGACTCTAGCGGGAGTGCAGTATACGATACGCTGTATTTT.

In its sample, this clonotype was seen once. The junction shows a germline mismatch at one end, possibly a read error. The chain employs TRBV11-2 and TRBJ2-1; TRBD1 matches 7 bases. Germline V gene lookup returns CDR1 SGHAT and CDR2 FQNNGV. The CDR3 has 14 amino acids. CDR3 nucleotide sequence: TGTGCCAGCAGCTTTACAGGGACAGACAACGAGCGGTTCTTC. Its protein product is CASSFTGTDNERFF.

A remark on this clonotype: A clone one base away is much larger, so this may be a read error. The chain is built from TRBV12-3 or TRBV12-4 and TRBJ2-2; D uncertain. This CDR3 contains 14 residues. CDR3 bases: TGTGTCAGCAGTTTACTCCTAACCACCGGGGAGCTGTTTTTT. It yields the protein CVSSLLLTTGELFF.

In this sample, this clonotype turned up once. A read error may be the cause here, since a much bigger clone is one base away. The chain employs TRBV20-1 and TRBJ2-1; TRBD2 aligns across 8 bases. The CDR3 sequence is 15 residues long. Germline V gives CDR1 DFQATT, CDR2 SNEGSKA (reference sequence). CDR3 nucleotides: TGCAATGCTAGAGATCTCGCGGGAGGCATTGATGAGCAGTTCTTC. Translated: CNARDLAGGIDEQFF.

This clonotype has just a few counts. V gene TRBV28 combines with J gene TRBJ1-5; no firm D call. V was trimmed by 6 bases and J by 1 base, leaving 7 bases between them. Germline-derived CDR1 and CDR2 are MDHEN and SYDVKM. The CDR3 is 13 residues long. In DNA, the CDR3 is TGTGCCAGCAGCTTCGACAGCAATCAGCCCCAGCATTTT. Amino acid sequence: CASSFDSNQPQHF.

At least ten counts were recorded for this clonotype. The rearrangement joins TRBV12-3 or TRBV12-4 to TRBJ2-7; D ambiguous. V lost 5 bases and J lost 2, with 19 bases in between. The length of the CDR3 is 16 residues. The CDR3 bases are TGTGCCAGCAGTACCCGAGCGAGAGACCTACCCTACGAGCAGTACTTC. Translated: CASSTRARDLPYEQYF.

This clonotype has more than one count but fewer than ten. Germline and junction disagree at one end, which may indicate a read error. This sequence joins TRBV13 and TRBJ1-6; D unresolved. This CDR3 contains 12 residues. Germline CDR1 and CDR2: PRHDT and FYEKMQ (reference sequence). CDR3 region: CASRRVGPPLHF. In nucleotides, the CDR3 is TGTGCCAGCAGGAGGGTAGGCCCACCCCTCCATTTT.

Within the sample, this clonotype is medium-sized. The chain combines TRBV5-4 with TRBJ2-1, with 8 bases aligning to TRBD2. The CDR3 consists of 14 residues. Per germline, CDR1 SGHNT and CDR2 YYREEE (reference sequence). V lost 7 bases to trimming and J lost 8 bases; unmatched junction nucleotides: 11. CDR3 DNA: TGTGCCAGCGGGGGAGCGGGAGATGGGGATGAGCAGTTCTTC. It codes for CASGGAGDGDEQFF.

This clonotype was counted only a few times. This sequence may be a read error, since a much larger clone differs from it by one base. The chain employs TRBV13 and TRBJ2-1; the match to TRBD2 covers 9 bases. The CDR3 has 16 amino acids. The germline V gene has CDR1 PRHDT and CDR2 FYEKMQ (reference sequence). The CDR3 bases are TGTGCCAACAGCTTTAGCGGGAGAGTTTCCTACAATGAGCAGTTCTTC. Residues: CANSFSGRVSYNEQFF.

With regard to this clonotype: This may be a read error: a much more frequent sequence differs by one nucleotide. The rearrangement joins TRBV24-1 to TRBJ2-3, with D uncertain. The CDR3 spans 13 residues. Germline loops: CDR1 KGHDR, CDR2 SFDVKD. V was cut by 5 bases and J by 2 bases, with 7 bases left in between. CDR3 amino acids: CATSGPLTDTQYF. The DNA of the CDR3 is TGTGCCACCAGTGGACCCCTCACAGATACGCAGTATTTT.

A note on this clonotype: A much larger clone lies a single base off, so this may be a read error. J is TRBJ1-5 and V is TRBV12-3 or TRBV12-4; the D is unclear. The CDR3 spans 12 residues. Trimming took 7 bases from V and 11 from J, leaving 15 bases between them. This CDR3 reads CASNSPSMAQHF. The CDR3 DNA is TGTGCCAGCAATTCCCCCAGTATGGCCCAGCATTTT.

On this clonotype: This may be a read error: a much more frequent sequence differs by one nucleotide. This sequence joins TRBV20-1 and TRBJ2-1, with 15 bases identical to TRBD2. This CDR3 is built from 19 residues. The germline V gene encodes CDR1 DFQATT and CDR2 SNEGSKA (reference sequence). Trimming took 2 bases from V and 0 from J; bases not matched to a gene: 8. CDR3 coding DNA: TGCAGTGCTAGACCTAGCGGACTAGCGGGAGGGATCTCCTACAATGAGCAGTTCTTC. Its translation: CSARPSGLAGGISYNEQFF.